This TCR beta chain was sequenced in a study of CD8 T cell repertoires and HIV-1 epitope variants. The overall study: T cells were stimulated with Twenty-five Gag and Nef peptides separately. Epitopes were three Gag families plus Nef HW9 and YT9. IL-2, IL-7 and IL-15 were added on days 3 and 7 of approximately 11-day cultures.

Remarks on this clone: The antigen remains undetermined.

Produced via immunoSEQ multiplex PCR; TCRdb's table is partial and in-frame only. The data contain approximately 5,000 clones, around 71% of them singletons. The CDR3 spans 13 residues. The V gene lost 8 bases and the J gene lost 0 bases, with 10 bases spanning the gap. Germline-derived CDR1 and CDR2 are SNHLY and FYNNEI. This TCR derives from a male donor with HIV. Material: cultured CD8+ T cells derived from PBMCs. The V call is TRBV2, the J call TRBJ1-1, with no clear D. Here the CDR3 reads CASRGIMNTEAFF. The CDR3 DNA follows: TGTGCCAGCCGTGGAATTATGAACACTGAAGCTTTCTTT. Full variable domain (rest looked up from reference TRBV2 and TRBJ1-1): EPEVTQTPSHQVTQMGQEVILRCVPISNHLYFYWYRQILGQKVEFLVSFYNNEISEKSEIFDDQFSVERPDGSNFTLKIRSTKLEDSAMYFCASRGIMNTEAFFGQGTRLTVV.